This TCR beta chain was captured in a study of Ad26.COV2.S vaccination and SARS-CoV-2 variants. Across the study: Sample donor was a member of the COV1001 Ad26.COV2.S trial arm. Notes on the study in general: Spike-specific responses of CD8+ and CD4+ T cells were reported to display substantial breadth after vaccination. Responses of T cells in total may have been underestimated by the TCR breadth and depth analyses. The study found higher spike-specific TCR breadth in vaccine than placebo recipients.

The V gene's germline CDR1 is SQVTM and CDR2 ANQGSEA. V shed 3 bases and J shed 2 bases, with 10 bases lying between them. The CDR3 has 13 residues. TCRdb's table, derived via immunoSEQ multiplex PCR, lists solely in-frame clones and lacks some. The sample contains about 350,000 clones, approximately 90% of which appear only once. On this clone itself: As yet, its antigen is unknown.

Treatment reported: around 19 received Ad26.COV2.S at low or high dose, single or two shots; about 5 received placebo; per-sample allocation not given. Samples analyzed were those drawn on day 63 after the first vaccine or placebo injection. The sequence derives from a person aged 18-60 years who received the Ad26.COV2.S COVID-19 vaccine or a placebo. The chain is built from TRBV29-1 and TRBJ1-1; D not certain. The starting material was peripheral blood, obtained in a trial of Ad26.COV2.S vaccine versus placebo. The CDR3 loop is CSVEVGGNTEAFF. CDR3 coding DNA: TGCAGCGTTGAGGTTGGAGGAAACACTGAAGCTTTCTTT.